The next 21 T cell receptor beta chains were all read from a single sample in a study of human T cells and chemical hapten exposure. As for time point: patch test 1, 2 weeks after DPC sensitization. The sample's treatment: therapeutic diphenylcyclopropenone sensitization with weekly scalp DPC. In TCRdb, the RACE reads were re-called with MiXCR into one record per CDR3 protein. Of about 74,000 distinct CDR3 sequences listed, approximately 32% are singletons. The sample here was whole blood, taken in connection with sensitization to the hapten diphenylcyclopropenone (DPC). The receptors were gathered from a man aged 40-55 years with alopecia areata. Some clones in this sample may be carry-over from other donors' samples.

The V call is TRBV12-3 or TRBV12-4, the J call TRBJ1-5; 7 positions match TRBD1. The CDR3 contains 20 residues. V lost 4 bases, J lost 4 bases, and 22 bases stayed unmatched. CDR3 residues: CASSSPPSSSGQANNQPQHF. Written as DNA, the CDR3 is TGTGCCAGCAGTTCCCCCCCCTCCTCATCCGGACAGGCGAATAATCAGCCCCAGCATTTT.

This clonotype was detected only a few times. V and J are TRBV28 and TRBJ2-4, with D tentatively TRBD1 (5 bases). Germline CDR1 is MDHEN and CDR2 is SYDVKM. V lost 9 bases and J lost 0, with 12 bases in between. This CDR3 spans 14 amino acids. CDR3 sequence reads: CASGAPGAKNIQYF. CDR3 in DNA: TGTGCCAGTGGGGCCCCGGGAGCCAAAAACATTCAGTACTTC. Looking up the rest from reference TRBV28 and TRBJ2-4 gives the full variable domain: DVKVTQSSRYLVKRTGEKVFLECVQDMDHENMFWYRQDPGLGLRLIYFSYDVKMKEKGDIPEGYSVSREKKERFSLILESASTNQTSMYLCASGAPGAKNIQYFGAGTRLSVL.

This clonotype was observed a handful of times. The chain has TRBV5-1 and TRBJ2-7; D uncertain. Germline CDR1 reads SGHRS; CDR2 reads YFSETQ. V shed 0 bases and J shed 3 bases, with 7 bases lying between them. This CDR3 region has 13 residues. CDR3 in DNA: TGCGCCAGCAGCTTGGGGTACCGCTACGAGCAGTACTTC. Residues: CASSLGYRYEQYF.

The gene calls are TRBV5-1 and TRBJ2-5; 12 nucleotides align to TRBD1. Germline lookup yields CDR1 SGHRS and CDR2 YFSETQ. The junction had 9 bases not matched to a gene; V was cut back by 5 bases and J by 7 bases. This CDR3 spans 15 amino acids. The CDR3: CASRRPGQGAGTQYF. The CDR3 nucleotides are TGCGCCAGCAGACGTCCGGGACAGGGGGCTGGGACCCAGTACTTC.

This clonotype was observed a few times. The CDR3 loop is CAISGTGQGSYEQYF. The CDR3, as DNA: TGTGCCATCAGTGGTACCGGACAGGGAAGCTACGAGCAGTACTTC. The J gene is TRBJ2-7, the V gene TRBV10-3, with TRBD1 identical over 8 bases. The trim removed 4 bases at V and 3 bases at J, leaving 8 bases unmatched. Germline loops: CDR1 ENHRY, CDR2 SYGVKD. The CDR3 loop spans 15 amino acids.

Only a few counts were recorded for this clonotype. CDR3: CASSFPARLAGDYNEQFF. CDR3 coding DNA: TGTGCCAGCAGTTTCCCCGCGCGACTAGCGGGGGACTACAATGAGCAGTTCTTC. This chain joins TRBV28 and TRBJ2-1; 12 bases fit TRBD2. This CDR3 is 18 amino acids long. The J segment lost 3 bases and the V segment lost 3 bases, leaving 9 bases of the junction unmatched. Germline V gene sequence: CDR1 MDHEN, CDR2 SYDVKM.

In its sample, this clonotype was seen once. The V and J genes are TRBV7-3 and TRBJ1-2; D might be TRBD1 (6 bases). V was clipped by 2 bases and J by 7 bases, with 11 bases between them. CDR3 size: 13 residues. Germline lookup yields CDR1 SGHTA and CDR2 FQGTGA. Here the CDR3 DNA reads TGTGCCAGCAGCTTAGCACAGGGTGGTGGCTACACCTTC. It specifies CASSLAQGGGYTF.

As DNA, the CDR3 is TGTGCCAGCAGTTACTCGTTCCTCTCCTACAATGAGCAGTTCTTC. Residues: CASSYSFLSYNEQFF. The V call is TRBV6-5, the J call TRBJ2-1; no clear D. Germline V gene sequence: CDR1 MNHEY, CDR2 SVGAGI. The CDR3 contains 15 residues. V gave up 0 bases and J gave up 0 bases, with 6 bases separating them.

The gene calls are TRBV7-9 and TRBJ2-7; 14 nucleotides agree with TRBD2. The CDR3 loop spans 15 amino acids. The germline V gene encodes CDR1 SEHNR and CDR2 FQNEAQ (reference sequence). Trimming took 5 bases from V and 5 from J; bases not matched to a gene: 5. As DNA, the CDR3 is TGTGCCAGCAGCACCGGGACTAGCGGGAGCCACGAGCAGTACTTC. This sequence encodes CASSTGTSGSHEQYF.

This chain joins TRBV4-3 and TRBJ2-7, with a weak D call TRBD2 (5 bases). The CDR3 is 19 residues long. Between the trimmed V and J ends, which lost 0 bases and 3 bases, there was a span of 24 bases. Per the germline V gene, CDR1 is LGHNA and CDR2 is YSLEER. The CDR3: CASSQERASSADLGYEQYF. The CDR3 DNA is TGCGCCAGCAGCCAAGAGCGGGCTAGCAGCGCGGACCTTGGCTACGAGCAGTACTTC.

This clonotype was counted many times. The chain is built from TRBV6-5 and TRBJ2-5, with D uncertain. The CDR3 consists of 11 residues. V was clipped by 2 bases and J by 5 bases, with 3 bases between them. Germline-derived CDR1 and CDR2 are MNHEY and SVGAGI. The CDR3 sequence is CASSYLETQYF. CDR3 sequence (DNA): TGTGCCAGCAGTTACCTGGAGACCCAGTACTTC.

In its sample, this clonotype was seen a few times. The chain uses TRBV5-5 and TRBJ2-5; D is ambiguous. Germline V gives CDR1 SGHKS, CDR2 YYEKEE (reference sequence). The V and J ends lost 4 bases and 5 bases respectively, with 15 bases between them. CDR3 size: 14 residues. CDR3 bases: TGTGCCAGCAGCCTTACTACAGAGACGGAGACCCAGTACTTC. As protein: CASSLTTETETQYF.

The V call is TRBV5-1, the J call TRBJ2-2; no clear D. This CDR3 has 15 residues. Looked up from germline, CDR1 is SGHRS and CDR2 is YFSETQ. Trimming pared 5 bases from V and 5 bases from J, leaving 16 bases between. The CDR3 loop reads CASSEVMSETGELFF. The CDR3 nucleotides read TGCGCCAGCAGTGAGGTTATGTCGGAAACCGGGGAGCTGTTTTTT. The full variable domain, in which reference TRBV5-1 and TRBJ2-2 provide the parts outside the CDR3, is KAGVTQTPRYLIKTRGQQVTLSCSPISGHRSVSWYQQTPGQGLQFLFEYFSETQRNKGNFPGRFSGRQFSNSRSEMNVSTLELGDSALYLCASSEVMSETGELFFGEGSRLTVL.

V gene TRBV12-3 or TRBV12-4 combines with J gene TRBJ1-6; the D is unclear. The CDR3 totals 12 residues. V lost 4 bases to trimming and J lost 9 bases, with 7 bases between them. The CDR3 reads CASSYVGSPLHF. The CDR3 nucleotides read TGTGCCAGCAGTTACGTCGGTTCACCCCTCCACTTT.

This clonotype was observed a few times. This chain connects TRBV20-1 to TRBJ2-6; no clear D. Looked up from germline, CDR1 is DFQATT and CDR2 is SNEGSKA (reference sequence). The V gene lost 0 bases and the J gene lost 4 bases, with 13 bases spanning the gap. This CDR3 has 16 residues. CDR3 DNA: TGCAGTGCTAGAGATCTGGCGAGGCGGGGGGCCAACGTCCTGACTTTC. Its translation is CSARDLARRGANVLTF.

In this sample, this clonotype turned up a few times. The rearrangement uses TRBV9 and TRBJ2-1, with TRBD2 as a possible D gene (6 bases). The germline CDR1 and CDR2 sequences are SGDLS and YYNGEE. This CDR3 has 15 residues. V shed 1 base and J shed 3 bases, with 11 bases lying between them. The CDR3 DNA sequence: TGTGCCAGCAGCGTAAACGTAGCGGACTACAATGAGCAGTTCTTC. The encoded protein is CASSVNVADYNEQFF.

The sample holds a few counts of this clonotype. The rearrangement joins TRBV7-9 to TRBJ1-6; 7 bases are shared with TRBD1. V lost 5 bases and J lost 7; bases outside the gene matches: 2. CDR3 length: 13 amino acids. Germline values: CDR1 SEHNR, CDR2 FQNEAQ (reference sequence). The CDR3 region is CASSETGNSPLHF. CDR3 nucleotides: TGTGCCAGCAGCGAGACAGGGAATTCACCCCTCCACTTT.

This clonotype has a handful of counts. The chain employs TRBV12-3 or TRBV12-4 and TRBJ2-7; D is possibly TRBD1 (6 bases). This CDR3 is built from 15 residues. Trimming pared 1 base from V and 2 bases from J, leaving 12 bases between. The CDR3 coding sequence is TGTGCCAGCAGTTTAGGGGGGCGACCCCCCTACGAGCAGTACTTC. Translation: CASSLGGRPPYEQYF.

The rearrangement uses TRBV2 and TRBJ1-1; 9 nucleotides line up with TRBD1. With 8 bases clipped from V and 2 bases from J, the junction kept 6 bases outside the gene matches. This CDR3 has 14 residues. Germline values: CDR1 SNHLY, CDR2 FYNNEI. CDR3 loop: CASRIQGANTEAFF. Here the CDR3 DNA reads TGTGCCAGCCGCATACAGGGGGCAAACACTGAAGCTTTCTTT.

V usage is TRBV20-1 and J usage is TRBJ2-3, with a tentative D call TRBD2 (5 bases). The CDR3 is made up of 14 amino acids. The V gene lost 1 base and the J gene lost 2 bases, with 10 bases spanning the gap. Per germline, CDR1 DFQATT and CDR2 SNEGSKA (reference sequence). The DNA of the CDR3 is TGCAGTGCTAGAGTGGTCGGGAACACAGATACGCAGTATTTT. As protein: CSARVVGNTDTQYF.

In DNA, the CDR3 is TGTGCCAGCAGCACATTGACAGATTCACCCCTCCACTTT. Translated, it gives CASSTLTDSPLHF. The genes are TRBV5-4 and TRBJ1-6; TRBD1 is a possible D gene (5 bases). V lost 4 bases to trimming and J lost 8 bases, with 10 bases between them. The CDR3 is 13 amino acids. The germline CDR1 and CDR2 sequences are SGHNT and YYREEE (reference sequence).